This T cell receptor (beta chain) originates from a study of T-cell memory formation after mild COVID-19. This clonotype was counted between two and nine times. Constant-segment primers served in 5'RACE that generated TCR alpha and TCR beta cDNA libraries bearing sample barcodes and UMIs. TCRdb itself ran the 5' RACE reads through MiXCR, one entry per CDR3 protein. The repertoire holds under 90,000 distinct CDR3 sequences, with approximately 13% as singletons. The sequenced material came from PBMCs or a T cell subset sorted from them (not recorded which). The TCR sequence derives from an adult woman who had mild COVID-19 (a few samples of this study predate the infection). Cell type and time point are not known.

The CDR3 is CSARAPLGGYEQYF. CDR3 nucleotide sequence: TGCAGTGCTCGCGCCCCGCTGGGTGGCTACGAGCAGTACTTC. The chain links TRBV20-1 to TRBJ2-7; D not certain. The CDR3 covers 14 residues. Germline V gene sequence: CDR1 DFQATT, CDR2 SNEGSKA (reference sequence). The V gene lost 5 bases and the J gene lost 3 bases, with 17 bases spanning the gap.